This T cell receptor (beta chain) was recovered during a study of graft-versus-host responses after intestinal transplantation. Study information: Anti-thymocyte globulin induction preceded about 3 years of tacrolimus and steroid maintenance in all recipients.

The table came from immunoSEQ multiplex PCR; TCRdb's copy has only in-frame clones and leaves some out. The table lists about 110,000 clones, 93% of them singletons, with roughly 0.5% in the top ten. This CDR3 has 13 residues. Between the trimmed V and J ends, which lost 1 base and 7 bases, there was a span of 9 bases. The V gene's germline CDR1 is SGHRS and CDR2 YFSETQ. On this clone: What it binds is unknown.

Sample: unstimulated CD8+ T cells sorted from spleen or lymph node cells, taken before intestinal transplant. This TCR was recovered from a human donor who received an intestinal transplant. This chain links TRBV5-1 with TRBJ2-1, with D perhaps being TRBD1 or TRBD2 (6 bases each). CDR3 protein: CASSLIGGNEQFF. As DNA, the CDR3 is TGCGCCAGCAGCTTGATAGGGGGGAATGAGCAGTTCTTC. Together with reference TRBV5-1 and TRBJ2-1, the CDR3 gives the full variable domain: KAGVTQTPRYLIKTRGQQVTLSCSPISGHRSVSWYQQTPGQGLQFLFEYFSETQRNKGNFPGRFSGRQFSNSRSEMNVSTLELGDSALYLCASSLIGGNEQFFGPGTRLTVL.